This section outlines one T cell receptor (beta chain) sequence together with its context. The CDR3 has 15 amino acids. Per germline, CDR1 SGHDN and CDR2 FVKESK. V was clipped by 3 bases and J by 1 base; unmatched bases: 4. This sample stems from a study of control samples from healthy donors and cancer patients. TCRdb's copy holds only in-frame clones and misses some; the assay was immunoSEQ multiplex PCR. Found here are about 50,000 clones, roughly 94% of them singletons; the top ten hold 3.5% to 4%. Sequencing input: blood. The chain recombines TRBV14 with TRBJ2-3; 7 bases align to TRBD1. This receptor was identified in a man aged 25-40 years in good health. The CDR3 here is CASSQLGQGTDTQYF. The DNA for the CDR3 is TGTGCCAGCAGCCAGCTCGGACAGGGCACAGATACGCAGTATTTT.